The 5 T cell receptor beta chains below all came from one sample that was sequenced in a study of control samples from healthy donors and cancer patients. Sequencing used immunoSEQ multiplex PCR; TCRdb keeps in-frame clones, though not all of them. The table shows about 160,000 clones, with 85% to 90% occurring only once. Sequencing was done on a sample of blood. The receptor source for this set is a man between 25 and 39 years old in good health.

The rearrangement uses TRBV7-9 and TRBJ2-3; no reliable D call. The CDR3 has 13 residues. Germline V gives CDR1 SEHNR, CDR2 FQNEAQ (reference sequence). Trimming removed 11 bases from V and 1 base from J, with 13 bases in between. CDR3 sequence: CAGSLVGTDTQYF. The CDR3 DNA follows: TGTGCCGGTTCATTAGTCGGCACAGATACGCAGTATTTT.

This CDR3 reads CASSQQGIRLNYGYTF. The CDR3 nucleotides are TGTGCCAGCAGCCAACAGGGGATTCGGTTGAACTATGGCTACACCTTC. The chain combines TRBV3-1 (or the pseudogene TRBV3-2) with TRBJ1-2; D may be TRBD1 (6 bases). There are 16 residues in the CDR3. Trimming cost V 2 bases and J 2 bases, with 15 bases left between them. Germline CDR1 reads LGHDT; CDR2 reads YNNKEL (reference sequence).

The chain is built from TRBV4-2 and TRBJ2-5; TRBD2 aligns across 9 bases. The CDR3 contains 17 residues. Germline CDR1 reads LGHNA; CDR2 reads YNFKEQ. V shed 1 base and J 5 bases; nucleotides not matched to a gene: 11. The CDR3 DNA sequence: TGTGCCAGCAGCCAAGGGGGAAGTCCTAGCGGGGCGGAGACCCAGTACTTC. The encoded protein is CASSQGGSPSGAETQYF.

The chain links TRBV28 to TRBJ1-1, with unresolved D. V lost 3 bases, J lost 1 base, and 6 bases lay in between. The germline V gene has CDR1 MDHEN and CDR2 SYDVKM. The CDR3 extends over 13 amino acids. CDR3 protein: CASSFGQNTEAFF. The CDR3 nucleotides are TGTGCCAGCAGTTTCGGTCAGAACACTGAAGCTTTCTTT.

This chain links TRBV28 with TRBJ1-2; no firm D call. The CDR3 is 11 residues long. V was clipped by 8 bases and J by 8 bases, with 12 bases between them. The V gene's germline CDR1 is MDHEN and CDR2 SYDVKM. The chain's CDR3 is CASGGSRGYTF. CDR3 DNA sequence: TGTGCCAGCGGCGGTTCGAGGGGCTACACCTTC.